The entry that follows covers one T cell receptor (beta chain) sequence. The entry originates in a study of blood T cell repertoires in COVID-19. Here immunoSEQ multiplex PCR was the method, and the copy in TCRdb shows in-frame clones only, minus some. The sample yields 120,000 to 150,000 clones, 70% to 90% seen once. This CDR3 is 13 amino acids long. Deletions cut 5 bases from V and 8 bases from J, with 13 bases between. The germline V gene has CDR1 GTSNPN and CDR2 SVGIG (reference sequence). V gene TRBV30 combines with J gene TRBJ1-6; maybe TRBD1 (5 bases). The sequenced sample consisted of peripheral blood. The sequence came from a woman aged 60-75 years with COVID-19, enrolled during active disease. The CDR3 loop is CAWSGTPYSPLHF. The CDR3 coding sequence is TGTGCCTGGTCCGGGACTCCCTATTCACCCCTCCACTTT.